The following is a T cell receptor beta chain sequence with its context. Its antigen is not known. From the PCR reads, TCRdb called clonotypes with MiXCR, one entry per CDR3 protein. The sample shows over 550,000 distinct CDR3 sequences, about 25% of them seen only once. The entry originates in a study of molecular identifiers for immune sequencing clone quantification. Sorting captured naive CD8 T cells as CD8+CD4-CCR7+CD45RA+. Whole-study findings and limits: Detection of one spiked Jurkat cell's TCR RNA reportedly worked in 900,000 to 1,000,000 naive cells.

This clonotype originated in a human donor in good health. Some libraries in this study had Jurkat cell RNA spiked in. Sequenced input: naive CD8+ T cells from blood, with Jurkat cell RNA spiked in. Subset here: FACS-sorted CD8+CD4-CCR7+CD45RA+ naive T cells.

CDR3 nucleotide sequence: TGTGCCAGCAGGCAAGCAGGGGGCCCGACTAATGAAAAACTGTTTTTT. Translation: CASRQAGGPTNEKLFF. The rearrangement links TRBV12-3 or TRBV12-4 to TRBJ1-4; 8 nucleotides match TRBD1. The CDR3 contains 16 residues. Losses at the gene ends were 6 bases for V and 2 bases for J; bases not matched to a gene: 8.